The 13 T cell receptor beta chains listed next were all sequenced from one sample in a study of cytomegalovirus exposure and HLA in healthy donors. Vbeta (60) and Jbeta (13) primers were used in the PCR. Profiling relied on immunoSEQ multiplex PCR, and the TCRdb table lists in-frame clones only, not all of them. The sample lists fewer than 150,000 clones, around three quarters occurring once. The sequenced sample was PBMCs. Receptor source: a middle-aged man in good health and CMV-seropositive.

This chain connects TRBV2 to TRBJ1-1; maybe TRBD1 (6 bases). The CDR3 covers 12 residues. Between the trimmed V and J ends, which lost 5 bases and 5 bases, there was a span of 9 bases. The germline V gene encodes CDR1 SNHLY and CDR2 FYNNEI. The CDR3 is CASSFTGTEAFF. The CDR3 DNA follows: TGTGCCAGCAGTTTCACAGGGACTGAAGCTTTCTTT. The whole variable domain, remainder taken from reference TRBV2 and TRBJ1-1, is EPEVTQTPSHQVTQMGQEVILRCVPISNHLYFYWYRQILGQKVEFLVSFYNNEISEKSEIFDDQFSVERPDGSNFTLKIRSTKLEDSAMYFCASSFTGTEAFFGQGTRLTVV.

This sequence joins TRBV27 and TRBJ2-1; 14 bases are shared with TRBD2. This CDR3 contains 16 residues. Germline-derived CDR1 and CDR2 are MNHEY and SMNVEV (reference sequence). V was clipped by 5 bases and J by 6 bases; unmatched bases: 6. The CDR3 loop is CASSTRLAGGFNEQFF. CDR3 nucleotides: TGTGCCAGCAGTACCCGACTAGCGGGGGGGTTCAATGAGCAGTTCTTC.

The CDR3 nucleotides are TGTGCCAGCTCACCTGCCGGGACTAGCGGGGCTAGCACAGATACGCAGTATTTT. It translates to CASSPAGTSGASTDTQYF. This chain links TRBV18 with TRBJ2-3; 13 bases are shared with TRBD2. Germline V gene sequence: CDR1 KGHSH, CDR2 LQKENI. With 3 bases clipped from V and 0 bases from J, the junction kept 6 bases outside the gene matches. This CDR3 is built from 18 residues.

The chain couples TRBV5-1 to TRBJ1-1, with a possible D match to TRBD1 (5 bases). The length of the CDR3 is 14 residues. V was shortened by 0 bases and J by 5 bases, with 11 bases between the two germline ends. CDR1 and CDR2 (germline): SGHRS, YFSETQ. CDR3 nucleotide sequence: TGCGCCAGCAGCTTGGCAGGGCCTCATACTGAAGCTTTCTTT. Its protein product is CASSLAGPHTEAFF.

This clone occurred a few times. This chain connects TRBV9 to TRBJ2-5; TRBD2 matches 13 bases. Germline V lookup: CDR1 SGDLS, CDR2 YYNGEE. The ends lost 3 bases at V and 1 base at J; junction bases unmatched: 3. The length of the CDR3 is 16 residues. The CDR3 is CASSARTSGSQETQYF. Here the CDR3 DNA reads TGTGCCAGCAGCGCCCGGACTAGCGGGAGCCAAGAGACCCAGTACTTC.

The rearrangement links TRBV12-5 to TRBJ2-1; D possibly corresponds to TRBD1 (6 bases). This CDR3 has 12 residues. CDR1 is LGHNT and CDR2 is FRNRAP in the germline V gene. V was pared by 6 bases and J by 10 bases, with 13 bases between. The CDR3: CASGLPGTEQFF. Written as DNA, the CDR3 is TGTGCTAGTGGCCTCCCAGGGACAGAGCAGTTCTTC.

The chain joins TRBV11-3 to TRBJ2-5, with D perhaps matching TRBD2 (5 bases). V lost 0 bases and J 3 bases, leaving 11 bases between the germline ends. Germline CDR1 SGHNT, CDR2 YENEEA. The CDR3 length is 15 residues. CDR3 sequence: CASSLDRLTKETQYF. For the CDR3, the DNA is TGTGCCAGCAGCTTAGATCGACTGACTAAAGAGACCCAGTACTTC. Complete variable domain (other parts from reference TRBV11-3 and TRBJ2-5): EAGVVQSPRYKIIEKKQPVAFWCNPISGHNTLYWYLQNLGQGPELLIRYENEEAVDDSQLPKDRFSAERLKGVDSTLKIQPAELGDSAVYLCASSLDRLTKETQYFGPGTRLLVL.

V and J are TRBV5-1 and TRBJ2-1; TRBD2 matches 14 bases. Germline trimming cut 4 bases from V and 4 bases from J; bases unmatched to any gene: 4. Germline V lookup: CDR1 SGHRS, CDR2 YFSETQ. The CDR3 covers 16 residues. CDR3 region: CASSIRTSGGYNEQFF. Here the CDR3 DNA reads TGCGCCAGCAGCATCCGGACTAGCGGGGGGTACAATGAGCAGTTCTTC.

CDR3 sequence reads: CASSPSVGTGYGNSYEQYF. The CDR3 bases are TGTGCCAGCAGCCCCTCCGTAGGGACAGGTTACGGCAATTCCTACGAGCAGTACTTC. The chain uses TRBV7-9 and TRBJ2-7; 8 nucleotides match TRBD1. CDR1 is SEHNR, CDR2 FQNEAQ, per germline (reference sequence). The CDR3 runs to 19 residues. The V gene end was trimmed by 5 bases and the J gene end by 1 base; junction bases not matched to a gene: 19. The variable domain in full, completed from reference TRBV7-9 and TRBJ2-7, reads DTGVSQNPRHKITKRGQNVTFRCDPISEHNRLYWYRQTLGQGPEFLTYFQNEAQLEKSRLLSDRFSAERPKGSFSTLEIQRTEQGDSAMYLCASSPSVGTGYGNSYEQYFGPGTRLTVT.

This clone was seen more than once but under ten times. The rearrangement links TRBV10-3 to TRBJ2-1; tentative D call: TRBD1 (6 bases). Trimming took 4 bases from V and 5 from J, leaving 15 bases between them. The CDR3 loop spans 15 amino acids. CDR1 is ENHRY and CDR2 is SYGVKD in the germline V gene. In DNA, the CDR3 is TGTGCCATCAGTGGATACAGGGCATCGGACAATGAGCAGTTCTTC. This gives the protein CAISGYRASDNEQFF.

The chain joins TRBV6-5 to TRBJ1-6; no definite D call. CDR1 and CDR2 from the germline V gene are MNHEY and SVGAGI. V dropped 0 bases and J dropped 5 bases, with 5 bases sitting between them. The CDR3 is 14 amino acids. The CDR3 is CASSYSRDNSPLHF. The CDR3 DNA sequence: TGTGCCAGCAGTTACTCGAGGGATAATTCACCCCTCCACTTT.

The chain couples TRBV30 to TRBJ1-1; possible D gene TRBD1, 6 bases. This CDR3 is built from 17 residues. The V and J ends lost 1 base and 1 base respectively, with 19 bases between them. The germline CDR1 and CDR2 sequences are GTSNPN and SVGIG (reference sequence). CDR3 loop: CAWSARGTLVRNTEAFF. The CDR3 DNA is TGTGCCTGGAGTGCAAGGGGGACCCTCGTAAGGAACACTGAAGCTTTCTTT. The complete variable domain, with remaining parts taken from reference TRBV30 and TRBJ1-1, reads SQTIHQWPATLVQPVGSPLSLECTVEGTSNPNLYWYRQAAGRGLQLLFYSVGIGQISSEVPQNLSASRPQDRQFILSSKKLLLSDSGFYLCAWSARGTLVRNTEAFFGQGTRLTVV.

This chain uses TRBV2 with TRBJ1-4, with 7 positions matching TRBD1. Germline V gene sequence: CDR1 SNHLY, CDR2 FYNNEI. V lost 6 bases, J lost 8 bases, and 6 bases stayed unmatched. The CDR3 length is 13 residues. In nucleotides, the CDR3 is TGTGCCAGCAGCTACAGGGGAGAAGAAAAACTGTTTTTT. Its translation: CASSYRGEEKLFF. The full variable domain, its missing parts supplied by reference TRBV2 and TRBJ1-4, is EPEVTQTPSHQVTQMGQEVILRCVPISNHLYFYWYRQILGQKVEFLVSFYNNEISEKSEIFDDQFSVERPDGSNFTLKIRSTKLEDSAMYFCASSYRGEEKLFFGSGTQLSVL.